These 22 T cell receptor beta chains were all obtained from the same sample, sequenced in a study of human T cells and chemical hapten exposure. The time point denotes: patch test 3, about 24 weeks after DPC sensitization. Treatment: therapeutic diphenylcyclopropenone sensitization with weekly scalp DPC. Each CDR3 protein gets one entry after TCRdb re-called the RACE reads with MiXCR. Among about 200,000 distinct CDR3 sequences listed, around 23% were seen once. The sequencing here drew on whole blood, taken in connection with sensitization to the hapten diphenylcyclopropenone (DPC). The receptor source for this set is a woman aged 40 to 50 with alopecia areata. Some clones in this sample may be carry-over from other donors' samples.

The sample holds a few counts of this clonotype. The CDR3: CATSRVGTGESENIQYF. The DNA of the CDR3 is TGTGCCACCAGCAGGGTAGGGACGGGTGAAAGTGAAAACATTCAGTACTTC. J is TRBJ2-4 and V is TRBV15, with D perhaps being TRBD1 or TRBD2 (5 bases each). The CDR3 has 17 residues. The germline CDR1 and CDR2 sequences are LNHNV and YYDKDF (reference sequence). V lost 3 bases and J lost 5, with 20 bases in between. The whole variable domain, filled in from reference TRBV15 and TRBJ2-4, reads DAMVIQNPRYQVTQFGKPVTLSCSQTLNHNVMYWYQQKSSQAPKLLFHYYDKDFNNEADTPDNFQSRRPNTSFCFLDIRSPGLGDTAMYLCATSRVGTGESENIQYFGAGTRLSVL.

The chain carries TRBV27 and TRBJ1-6, with 11 bases identical to TRBD1. CDR3 length equals 16 residues. The germline gives CDR1 MNHEY, CDR2 SMNVEV (reference sequence). Germline trimming cut 6 bases from V and 5 bases from J; bases unmatched to any gene: 6. The CDR3 nucleotides are TGTGCCAGCAGGAGGACAGGGGGCGCCCATAATTCACCCCTCCACTTT. Its translation is CASRRTGGAHNSPLHF.

In its sample, this clonotype was seen a few times. The J gene is TRBJ2-7, the V gene TRBV4-1; 9 nucleotides agree with TRBD1. Germline V gene lookup returns CDR1 MGHRA and CDR2 YSYEKL. The CDR3 is 15 residues long. The V and J ends lost 0 bases and 3 bases, in that order; junction bases with no gene match: 3. The CDR3 DNA is TGCGCCAGCAGCCAAGATCTGGGACAGGGCTACGAGCAGTACTTC. Its translation is CASSQDLGQGYEQYF.

This sequence joins TRBV20-1 and TRBJ1-4; no reliable D call. Germline assignment: CDR1 DFQATT and CDR2 SNEGSKA (reference sequence). Trimming shortened V by 7 bases and J by 1 base, and 16 bases separated the two germline ends. This CDR3 comprises 15 residues. The CDR3: CSVIRESGTNEKLFF. For the CDR3, the DNA is TGCAGTGTCATAAGGGAGTCGGGAACTAATGAAAAACTGTTTTTT.

Note on this clonotype: At one end the junction does not follow the germline gene, possibly because of a read error. This rearrangement joins TRBV6-2 or TRBV6-3 to TRBJ1-5, with 11 bases fitting TRBD1. This CDR3 has 14 residues. The V gene's germline CDR1 is MNHEY and CDR2 SVGEGT. CDR3 sequence reads: CTSSWTGGVQPQHF. CDR3 sequence (DNA): TGTACCAGCAGTTGGACAGGGGGCGTTCAGCCCCAGCATTTT.

The chain is built from TRBV29-1 and TRBJ1-2, with D possibly matching TRBD1 (6 bases). This CDR3 comprises 12 residues. Trimming cost V 6 bases and J 8 bases, with 16 bases left between them. Looked up from germline, CDR1 is SQVTM and CDR2 is ANQGSEA. The CDR3 DNA follows: TGCAGCGTCGCCTCAGGGGCTGACGGCTACACCTTC. Residues: CSVASGADGYTF.

At least ten counts were recorded for this clonotype. The V call is TRBV9, the J call TRBJ2-1; TRBD2 matches at 9 bases. The CDR3 totals 14 residues. CDR1 is SGDLS, CDR2 YYNGEE, per germline. The J segment lost 9 bases and the V segment lost 7 bases, leaving 11 bases of the junction unmatched. The CDR3 sequence: CASESSGSRGEQFF. The CDR3 coding sequence is TGTGCCAGCGAGAGTAGCGGGAGTCGCGGTGAGCAGTTCTTC. Supplemented by reference TRBV9 and TRBJ2-1, the full variable domain reads DSGVTQTPKHLITATGQRVTLRCSPRSGDLSVYWYQQSLDQGLQFLIQYYNGEERAKGNILERFSAQQFPDLHSELNLSSLELGDSALYFCASESSGSRGEQFFGPGTRLTVL.

There are many counts of this clonotype. The chain is built from TRBV7-2 and TRBJ2-1; 7 bases map to TRBD2. The CDR3 is 20 residues long. In germline, CDR1 is SGHTA, CDR2 FQGNSA. The V segment lost 0 bases and the J segment 0 bases; nucleotides outside the gene matches: 14. CDR3 nucleotide sequence: TGTGCCAGCAGCTTAGCCGGTCGCCTGACTAGCCTAAGCTCCTACAATGAGCAGTTCTTC. Protein sequence: CASSLAGRLTSLSSYNEQFF.

The chain recombines TRBV27 with TRBJ1-2; D is possibly TRBD1 (5 bases). V gave up 6 bases and J gave up 3 bases, with 17 bases separating them. The CDR3 loop spans 15 amino acids. Germline V gene data show CDR1 as MNHEY and CDR2 as SMNVEV (reference sequence). The CDR3 loop reads CASRTLTTVYYGYTF. The CDR3 coding sequence is TGTGCCAGCAGAACTTTAACGACAGTTTACTATGGCTACACCTTC.

This clonotype has only a few counts. This rearrangement joins TRBV7-9 to TRBJ2-3, with D perhaps TRBD1 or TRBD2 (5 bases each). This CDR3 region has 14 residues. Germline V gene lookup returns CDR1 SEHNR and CDR2 FQNEAQ (reference sequence). V was trimmed by 3 bases and J by 6 bases, leaving 13 bases between them. The CDR3 coding sequence is TGTGCCAGCAGCTTCCCCTCAGAGGGGGATACGCAGTATTTT. Translated, it gives CASSFPSEGDTQYF.

The chain combines TRBV27 with TRBJ1-2; TRBD1 is a possible D gene (5 bases). Between the trimmed V and J ends, which lost 3 bases and 0 bases, there was a span of 20 bases. This CDR3 is built from 18 residues. Germline loops: CDR1 MNHEY, CDR2 SMNVEV (reference sequence). The CDR3 DNA follows: TGTGCCAGCAGTTTTCCCCCTTCCCAGCAGGGCCCTAACTATGGCTACACCTTC. This codes for CASSFPPSQQGPNYGYTF.

This clonotype was seen at least ten times. The rearrangement uses TRBV24-1 and TRBJ1-5; 9 positions match TRBD1. The CDR3 totals 14 residues. CDR1 KGHDR and CDR2 SFDVKD come from the germline V gene. With V trimmed by 9 bases and J by 6 bases, 8 bases remained unmatched. The CDR3 sequence is CATQGQGGFQPQHF. The CDR3 region has the DNA TGTGCCACCCAGGGACAGGGAGGTTTTCAGCCCCAGCATTTT.

The chain joins TRBV7-2 to TRBJ2-5; no clear D. There are 13 residues in the CDR3. Germline assignment: CDR1 SGHTA and CDR2 FQGNSA. The ends were cut back, 5 bases at V and 7 bases at J, with 14 bases in the middle. CDR3 residues: CASSPPPPGTQYF. Written as DNA, the CDR3 is TGTGCCAGCAGCCCCCCTCCGCCGGGGACCCAGTACTTC.

This clonotype was counted a few times. As DNA, the CDR3 is TGCAGCGCTCGACAGAGCGTTGAAGAGACCCAGTACTTC. This sequence encodes CSARQSVEETQYF. V gene TRBV29-1 combines with J gene TRBJ2-5, with D possibly matching TRBD1 (5 bases). This CDR3 region has 13 residues. Germline lookup yields CDR1 SQVTM and CDR2 ANQGSEA. V was pared by 7 bases and J by 3 bases, with 15 bases between. Variable domain in full (rest from reference TRBV29-1 and TRBJ2-5): SAVISQKPSRDICQRGTSLTIQCQVDSQVTMMFWYRQQPGQSLTLIATANQGSEATYESGFVIDKFPISRPNLTFSTLTVSNMSPEDSSIYLCSARQSVEETQYFGPGTRLLVL.

This rearrangement joins TRBV29-1 to TRBJ2-2, with a possible D match to TRBD1 (5 bases). CDR1 and CDR2 (germline): SQVTM, ANQGSEA. The germline V and J ends were trimmed by 4 bases and 0 bases, with 12 bases remaining between them. The CDR3 has 15 residues. The CDR3 reads CSVVTGDSNTGELFF. The CDR3 DNA reads TGCAGCGTTGTTACAGGCGACTCGAACACCGGGGAGCTGTTTTTT.

The genes are TRBV18 and TRBJ2-3, with 12 bases identical to TRBD2. The length of the CDR3 is 17 residues. The germline V gene has CDR1 KGHSH and CDR2 LQKENI. V gave up 2 bases and J gave up 3 bases; unmatched junction bases: 6. The DNA for the CDR3 is TGTGCCAGCTCACCAAAGCTAGCGGGAGGGCCGACAGATACGCAGTATTTT. It translates to CASSPKLAGGPTDTQYF.

This clonotype appeared a few times. The genes are TRBV12-3 or TRBV12-4 and TRBJ1-3, with D possibly being TRBD1 (5 bases). This CDR3 is built from 16 residues. Trimming took 4 bases from V and 0 from J, leaving 13 bases between them. The CDR3 reads CASSSGPRDSGNTIYF. CDR3 bases: TGTGCCAGCAGTTCAGGCCCCAGGGACTCTGGAAACACCATATATTTT.

This chain connects TRBV2 to TRBJ2-7, with D perhaps given as TRBD1 or TRBD2 (6 bases each). The CDR3 has 14 amino acids. V lost 5 bases, J lost 5 bases, and 16 bases lay in between. Germline assignment: CDR1 SNHLY and CDR2 FYNNEI. CDR3 bases: TGTGCCAGCAGTTTGACGGGGGCGAGGGACGAGCAGTACTTC. Translated, it gives CASSLTGARDEQYF.

There are a few counts of this clonotype. The V and J genes are TRBV20-1 and TRBJ2-1, with 7 bases identical to TRBD1. V was clipped by 0 bases and J by 7 bases; unmatched bases: 9. From germline, CDR1 is DFQATT and CDR2 SNEGSKA (reference sequence). This CDR3 has 15 residues. In nucleotides, the CDR3 is TGCAGTGCTAGAGATAGAGCAGGGGGATGGAATGAGCAGTTCTTC. It is translated as CSARDRAGGWNEQFF.

The chain recombines TRBV2 with TRBJ2-1; D is possibly TRBD2 (6 bases). Germline CDR1 is SNHLY and CDR2 is FYNNEI. Trimming pared 2 bases from V and 3 bases from J, leaving 11 bases between. The CDR3 is 15 residues long. The CDR3 region is CASSEKVEGYNEQFF. The CDR3 nucleotides are TGTGCCAGCAGTGAAAAGGTGGAGGGCTACAATGAGCAGTTCTTC.

This clonotype has just a few counts. The chain combines TRBV20-1 with TRBJ1-2, with D hard to call. The CDR3 is 13 amino acids. Germline V CDR1 and CDR2: DFQATT, SNEGSKA (reference sequence). V was clipped by 0 bases and J by 7 bases, with 12 bases between them. The CDR3 DNA reads TGCAGTGCTAGAGATACGAGAAAGTCTGGCTACACCTTC. Translation gives CSARDTRKSGYTF.

DNA of the CDR3: TGTGCCAGCAGTTACCGGGGCCCGGACGAGCAGTACTTC. It codes for CASSYRGPDEQYF. V gene TRBV6-6 combines with J gene TRBJ2-7; D may correspond to TRBD1 or TRBD2 (5 bases each). The CDR3 covers 13 residues. V was cut by 2 bases and J by 5 bases, with 10 bases left in between. Germline V gene lookup returns CDR1 MNHNY and CDR2 SVGAGI (reference sequence).